Shown below are 18 T cell receptor beta chains from a single sample sequenced in a study of T cells in Graves' hyperthyroidism and ophthalmopathy. The investigators amplified TCR beta CDR3 regions from RNA transcripts. First-round RT-PCR of the TCR CDR3 relied on the HTBI primer set. From the multiplex PCR reads, TCRdb called clonotypes with MiXCR, one entry per CDR3 protein. The top ten clones hold 20% to 25% of a sample with 380,000 or so distinct CDR3 sequences, about 14% of them seen once. Material: blood. These receptors all stem from a woman between 25 and 40 years old with Graves' hyperthyroidism.

This clonotype was seen repeatedly, ten times or more. The chain carries TRBV2 and TRBJ2-2, with 7 bases fitting TRBD1. V shed 4 bases, J shed 7 bases, and the junction held 9 bases outside the gene matches. The CDR3 sequence is 15 residues long. Germline lookup yields CDR1 SNHLY and CDR2 FYNNEI. CDR3 coding DNA: TGTGCCAGCAGTGGAATGTGGCCAGGGGGCGGGGAGCTGTTTTTT. Translated, it gives CASSGMWPGGGELFF.

This clonotype was seen a handful of times. This chain uses TRBV3-1 with TRBJ2-2; D not resolved. Trimming removed 8 bases at V and 5 bases at J, with 9 bases between. Germline V gives CDR1 LGHDT, CDR2 YNNKEL (reference sequence). The CDR3 is made up of 12 amino acids. This chain's CDR3 is CASRPGTGELFF. The CDR3 nucleotides are TGTGCCAGCCGGCCTGGGACCGGGGAGCTGTTTTTT.

This clonotype was found many times. The chain employs TRBV2 and TRBJ1-5, with D maybe TRBD1 (6 bases). With 4 bases removed from V and 6 bases from J, the gap between germline ends came to 16 bases. This CDR3 is built from 15 residues. CDR1 and CDR2 (germline): SNHLY, FYNNEI. The chain's CDR3 is CASSAVRGGSQPQHF. As DNA, the CDR3 is TGTGCCAGCAGTGCAGTCAGGGGAGGGAGTCAGCCCCAGCATTTT.

There are many counts of this clonotype. The gene calls are TRBV10-1 and TRBJ2-7, with D possibly being TRBD1 or TRBD2 (5 bases each). The V end was cut by 3 bases, the J end by 3 bases, with 6 bases between. There are 12 residues in the CDR3. From germline, CDR1 is WNHNN and CDR2 SYGVQD (reference sequence). The CDR3, as DNA: TGCGCCAGCAGTGATGGGGGCTACGAGCAGTACTTC. This encodes CASSDGGYEQYF.

This clonotype showed up just a few times. The V call is TRBV18, the J call TRBJ2-5; TRBD1 is a possible D gene (6 bases). Germline-derived CDR1 and CDR2 are KGHSH and LQKENI. This CDR3 spans 14 amino acids. Between the trimmed V and J ends, which lost 2 bases and 3 bases, there was a span of 10 bases. This chain's CDR3 is CASSPWAGEETQYF. The CDR3 region has the DNA TGTGCCAGCTCACCATGGGCAGGGGAAGAGACCCAGTACTTC.

This clonotype was picked up many times. The rearrangement links TRBV12-3 or TRBV12-4 to TRBJ2-7; 9 positions match TRBD1. The ends lost 6 bases at V and 7 bases at J; junction bases unmatched: 10. The CDR3 consists of 14 residues. CDR3 sequence reads: CASRPTGGPREQYF. CDR3 sequence (DNA): TGTGCCAGCAGGCCCACAGGGGGCCCTCGGGAGCAGTACTTC.

This clonotype was detected many times. DNA for the CDR3: TGTGCCAGCAGTTCTCAGAGGGCAGAAAAGACCCAGTACTTC. Protein: CASSSQRAEKTQYF. The chain recombines TRBV6-1 with TRBJ2-5, with D maybe TRBD2 (5 bases). Between the trimmed V and J ends, which lost 5 bases and 6 bases, there was a span of 16 bases. CDR3 length: 14 residues. The germline CDR1 and CDR2 sequences are MNHNS and SASEGT.

This clonotype has more than one count but fewer than ten. The rearrangement uses TRBV6-4 and TRBJ2-1; D is unclear. The V gene lost 4 bases and the J gene lost 4 bases, with 17 bases spanning the gap. CDR3 size: 16 residues. Germline CDR1 reads MRHNA; CDR2 reads SNTAGT. The DNA for the CDR3 is TGTGCCAGCAGTGTCCCCGATCACCCTTTTTACAATGAGCAGTTCTTC. It specifies CASSVPDHPFYNEQFF.

This clonotype was counted many times. The genes are TRBV2 and TRBJ2-1; 8 nucleotides match TRBD2. This CDR3 comprises 16 residues. Germline loops: CDR1 SNHLY, CDR2 FYNNEI. Losses at the gene ends were 5 bases for V and 3 bases for J; bases not matched to a gene: 9. CDR3 loop: CASSRRLGTSYNEQFF. The CDR3 DNA follows: TGTGCCAGCAGTCGGAGGTTAGGGACTAGCTACAATGAGCAGTTCTTC.

In this sample, this clonotype turned up many times. The rearrangement uses TRBV2 and TRBJ2-3; no definite D call. This CDR3 contains 13 residues. Germline CDR1 SNHLY, CDR2 FYNNEI. V lost 1 base to trimming and J lost 4 bases, with 6 bases between them. In DNA form, the CDR3 reads TGTGCCAGCAGTGAAGGGGTCCCAGATACGCAGTATTTT. Amino acids: CASSEGVPDTQYF.

This clonotype was counted many times. The rearrangement joins TRBV2 to TRBJ1-5; maybe TRBD1 (6 bases). The CDR3 spans 15 residues. Germline loops: CDR1 SNHLY, CDR2 FYNNEI. The V end was cut by 6 bases, the J end by 1 base, with 13 bases between. In DNA form, the CDR3 reads TGTGCCAGCAGAGGCACCAGGGGAAGCAATCAGCCCCAGCATTTT. Protein: CASRGTRGSNQPQHF.

With respect to this clonotype: A read error may produce the germline difference seen at one junction end. This chain uses TRBV19 with TRBJ2-2; TRBD2 agrees at 10 bases. The germline V gene has CDR1 LNHDA and CDR2 SQIVND (reference sequence). The CDR3 has 17 residues. The DNA of the CDR3 is TGTGCCGGTAGTATAGATTCGGAACTAGCGGGATCCGGGGAGCTGTTTTTT. Its protein product is CAGSIDSELAGSGELFF.

The genes are TRBV20-1 and TRBJ2-1, with a possible D match to TRBD1 (6 bases). This CDR3 is built from 15 residues. Trimming stripped 5 bases from V and 3 bases from J, with 17 bases between. Looked up from germline, CDR1 is DFQATT and CDR2 is SNEGSKA (reference sequence). The CDR3, as DNA: TGCAGTGCTCCAATTCCAGGGGAAAACTACAATGAGCAGTTCTTC. It translates to CSAPIPGENYNEQFF.

The table lists this clonotype with a few counts. CDR3: CAGGQETGVEAFF. CDR3 DNA: TGTGCCGGCGGGCAGGAGACAGGGGTTGAAGCTTTCTTT. This rearrangement joins TRBV6-1 to TRBJ1-1; 8 bases match TRBD1. Per germline, CDR1 MNHNS and CDR2 SASEGT. The CDR3 spans 13 residues. The trim removed 11 bases at V and 7 bases at J, leaving 12 bases unmatched.

In its sample, this clonotype was seen many times. The chain joins TRBV9 to TRBJ2-7, with TRBD1 identical over 8 bases. The CDR3 loop spans 11 amino acids. Unmatched junction bases numbered 2, after V lost 9 bases and J lost 3 bases. Germline V gene data show CDR1 as SGDLS and CDR2 as YYNGEE. The CDR3 is CANTGGYEQYF. CDR3 nucleotide sequence: TGTGCCAACACAGGGGGCTACGAGCAGTACTTC.

This clonotype was seen a handful of times. The chain has TRBV12-3 or TRBV12-4 and TRBJ2-1; 9 bases fit TRBD2. The V gene end was trimmed by 7 bases and the J gene end by 0 bases; junction bases not matched to a gene: 4. The CDR3 is 15 amino acids. The CDR3 DNA sequence: TGTGCCAGCAACCTTAGCGGGAGCTCCTACAATGAGCAGTTCTTC. Protein: CASNLSGSSYNEQFF.

CDR3 loop: CASSFEGARQPQHF. CDR3 coding DNA: TGTGCCAGCAGTTTCGAGGGGGCTCGTCAGCCCCAGCATTTT. This chain uses TRBV12-3 or TRBV12-4 with TRBJ1-5; 7 bases line up with TRBD1. The CDR3 totals 14 residues. J was trimmed by 6 bases and V by 3 bases; bases with no gene match: 5.

V is TRBV6-2 or TRBV6-3 and J is TRBJ2-5; perhaps TRBD2 as D (5 bases). This CDR3 is 14 amino acids long. Trimming cost V 2 bases and J 2 bases, with 9 bases left between them. Germline V gene lookup returns CDR1 MNHEY and CDR2 SVGEGT. CDR3 sequence: CASSYEGLQETQYF. The CDR3 nucleotides read TGTGCCAGCAGTTACGAGGGTCTGCAAGAGACCCAGTACTTC.